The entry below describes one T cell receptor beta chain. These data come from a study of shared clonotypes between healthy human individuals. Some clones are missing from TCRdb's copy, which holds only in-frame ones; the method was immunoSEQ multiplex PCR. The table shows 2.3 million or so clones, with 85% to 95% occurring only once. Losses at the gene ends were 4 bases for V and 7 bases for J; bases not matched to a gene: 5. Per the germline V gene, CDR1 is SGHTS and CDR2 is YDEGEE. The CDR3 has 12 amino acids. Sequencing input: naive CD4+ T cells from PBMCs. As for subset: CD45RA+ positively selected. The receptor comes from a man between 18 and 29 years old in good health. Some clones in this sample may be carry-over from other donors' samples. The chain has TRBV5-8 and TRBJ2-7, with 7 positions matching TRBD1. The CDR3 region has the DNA TGTGCCAGCAGCCGAGGACAGGCAGAGCAGTACTTC. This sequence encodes CASSRGQAEQYF.